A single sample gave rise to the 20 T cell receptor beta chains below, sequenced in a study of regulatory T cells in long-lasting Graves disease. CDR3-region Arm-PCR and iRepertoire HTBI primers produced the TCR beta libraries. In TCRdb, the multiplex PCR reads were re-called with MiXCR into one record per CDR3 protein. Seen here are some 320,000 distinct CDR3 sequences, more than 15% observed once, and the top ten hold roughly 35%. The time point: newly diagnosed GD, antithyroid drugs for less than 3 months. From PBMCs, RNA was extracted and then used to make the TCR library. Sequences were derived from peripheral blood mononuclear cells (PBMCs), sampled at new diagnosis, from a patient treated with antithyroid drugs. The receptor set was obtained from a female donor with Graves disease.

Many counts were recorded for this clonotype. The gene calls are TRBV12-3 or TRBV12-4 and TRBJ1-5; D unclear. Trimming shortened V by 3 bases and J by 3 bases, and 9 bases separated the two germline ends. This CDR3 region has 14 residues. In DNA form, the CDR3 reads TGTGCCAGCAGTTTTTTTCGGCCCAATCAGCCCCAGCATTTT. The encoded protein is CASSFFRPNQPQHF.

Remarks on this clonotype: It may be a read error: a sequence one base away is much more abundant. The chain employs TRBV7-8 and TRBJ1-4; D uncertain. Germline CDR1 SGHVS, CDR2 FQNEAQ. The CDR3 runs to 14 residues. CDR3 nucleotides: TGTGCCAGCAGCCCAGGCAGGCCCGATGAAAAACTGTCTTTT. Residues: CASSPGRPDEKLSF.

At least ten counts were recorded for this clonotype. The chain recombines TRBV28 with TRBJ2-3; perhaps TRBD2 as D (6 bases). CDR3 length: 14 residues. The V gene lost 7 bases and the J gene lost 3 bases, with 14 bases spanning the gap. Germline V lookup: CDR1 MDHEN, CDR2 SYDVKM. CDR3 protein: CASTLGGFTDTQYF. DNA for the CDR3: TGTGCCAGCACCCTAGGAGGGTTTACAGATACGCAGTATTTT.

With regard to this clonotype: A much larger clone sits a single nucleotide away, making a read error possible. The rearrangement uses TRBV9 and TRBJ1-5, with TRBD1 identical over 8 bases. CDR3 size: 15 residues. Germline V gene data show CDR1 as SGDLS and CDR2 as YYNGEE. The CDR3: CAGSGTGGSNQPQHF. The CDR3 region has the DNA TGTGCCGGCAGCGGGACAGGCGGGAGCAATCAGCCCCAGCATTTT. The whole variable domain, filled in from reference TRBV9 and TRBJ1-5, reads DSGVTQTPKHLITATGQRVTLRCSPRSGDLSVYWYQQSLDQGLQFLIQYYNGEERAKGNILERFSAQQFPDLHSELNLSSLELGDSALYFCAGSGTGGSNQPQHFGDGTRLSIL.

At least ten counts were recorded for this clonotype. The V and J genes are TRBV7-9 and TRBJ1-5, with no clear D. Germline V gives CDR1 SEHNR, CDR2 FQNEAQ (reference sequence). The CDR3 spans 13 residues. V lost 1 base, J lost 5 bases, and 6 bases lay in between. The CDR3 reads CASSLEEDQPQHF. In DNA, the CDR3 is TGTGCCAGCAGCTTAGAGGAGGATCAGCCCCAGCATTTT.

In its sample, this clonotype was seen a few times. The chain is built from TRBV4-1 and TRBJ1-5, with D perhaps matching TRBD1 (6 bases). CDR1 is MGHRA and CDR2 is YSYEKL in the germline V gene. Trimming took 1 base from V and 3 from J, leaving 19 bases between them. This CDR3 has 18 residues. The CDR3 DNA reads TGCGCCAGCAGCCAAGTTCGAGGGGGGGTGCCAACCAATCAGCCCCAGCATTTT. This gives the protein CASSQVRGGVPTNQPQHF.

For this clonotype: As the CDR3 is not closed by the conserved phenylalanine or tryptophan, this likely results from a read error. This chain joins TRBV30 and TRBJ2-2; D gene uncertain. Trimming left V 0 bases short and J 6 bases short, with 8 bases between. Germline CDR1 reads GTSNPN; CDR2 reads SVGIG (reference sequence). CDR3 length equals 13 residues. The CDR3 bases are TGTGCCTGGAGTGTCCAGATGGCCGGGGAGCTGTTTGTT. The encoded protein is CAWSVQMAGELFV.

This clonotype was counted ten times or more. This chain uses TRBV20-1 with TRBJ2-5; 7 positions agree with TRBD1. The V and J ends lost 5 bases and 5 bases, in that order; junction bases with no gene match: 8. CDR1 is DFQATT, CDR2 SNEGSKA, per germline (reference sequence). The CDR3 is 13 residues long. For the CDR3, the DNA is TGCAGTGCTTCCCAGGGGGTGTTGGAGACCCAGTACTTC. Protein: CSASQGVLETQYF.

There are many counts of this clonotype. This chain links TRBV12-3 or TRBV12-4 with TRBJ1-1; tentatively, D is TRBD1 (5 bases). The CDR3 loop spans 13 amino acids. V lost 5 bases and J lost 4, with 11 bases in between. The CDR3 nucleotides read TGTGCCAGCAGTCCCCCAGGGACCACTGAAGCTTTCTTT. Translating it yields CASSPPGTTEAFF.

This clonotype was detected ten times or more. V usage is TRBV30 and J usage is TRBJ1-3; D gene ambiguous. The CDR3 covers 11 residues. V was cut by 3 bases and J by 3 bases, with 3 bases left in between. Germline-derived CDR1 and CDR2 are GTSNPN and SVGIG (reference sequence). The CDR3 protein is CAWSIGNTIYF. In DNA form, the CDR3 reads TGTGCCTGGAGCATTGGAAACACCATATATTTT.

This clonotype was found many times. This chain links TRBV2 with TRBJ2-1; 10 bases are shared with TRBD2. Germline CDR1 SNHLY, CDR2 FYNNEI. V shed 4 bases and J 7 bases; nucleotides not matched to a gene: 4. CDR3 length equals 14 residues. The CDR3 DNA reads TGTGCCAGCAGTGGGCTAGCGGGAGCGAATGAGCAGTTCTTC. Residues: CASSGLAGANEQFF.

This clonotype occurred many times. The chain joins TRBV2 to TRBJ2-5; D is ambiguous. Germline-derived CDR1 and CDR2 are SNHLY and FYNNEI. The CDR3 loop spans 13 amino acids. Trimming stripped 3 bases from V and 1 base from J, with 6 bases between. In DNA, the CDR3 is TGTGCCAGCAGTGACAGTATCCAAGAGACCCAGTACTTC. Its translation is CASSDSIQETQYF.

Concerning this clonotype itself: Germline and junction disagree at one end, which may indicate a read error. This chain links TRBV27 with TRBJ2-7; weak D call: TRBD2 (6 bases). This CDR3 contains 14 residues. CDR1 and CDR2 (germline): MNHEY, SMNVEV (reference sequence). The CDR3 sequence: CAGRAAGNSYEQYF. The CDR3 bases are TGTGCCGGCAGGGCGGCGGGAAACTCCTACGAGCAGTACTTC.

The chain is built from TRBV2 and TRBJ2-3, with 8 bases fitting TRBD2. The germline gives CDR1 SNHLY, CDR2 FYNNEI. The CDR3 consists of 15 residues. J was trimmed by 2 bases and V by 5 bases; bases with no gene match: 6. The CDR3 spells CASSRTSTSTDTQYF. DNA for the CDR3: TGTGCCAGCAGTCGGACTAGCACCTCCACAGATACGCAGTATTTT.

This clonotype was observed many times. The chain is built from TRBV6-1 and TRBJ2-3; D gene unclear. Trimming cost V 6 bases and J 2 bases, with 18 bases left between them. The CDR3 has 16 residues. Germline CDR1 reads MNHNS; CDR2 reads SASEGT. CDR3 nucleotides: TGTGCCAGCAGCCAAAATGGGGAAAAACTCACAGATACGCAGTATTTT. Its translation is CASSQNGEKLTDTQYF.

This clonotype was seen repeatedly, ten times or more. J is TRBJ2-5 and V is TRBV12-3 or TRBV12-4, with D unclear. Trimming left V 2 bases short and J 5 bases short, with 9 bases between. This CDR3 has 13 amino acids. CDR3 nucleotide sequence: TGTGCCAGCAGTTTAATCGCGTGGGAGACCCAGTACTTC. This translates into CASSLIAWETQYF.

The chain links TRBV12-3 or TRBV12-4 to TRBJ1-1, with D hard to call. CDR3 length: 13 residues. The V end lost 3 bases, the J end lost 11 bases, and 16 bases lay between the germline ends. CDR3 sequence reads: CASSFIGKDSAFF. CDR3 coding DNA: TGTGCCAGCAGTTTTATAGGGAAAGATTCGGCTTTCTTT.

This chain's CDR3 is CASSYRDRATEAFF. DNA for the CDR3: TGTGCCAGCAGCTACCGGGACAGGGCCACTGAAGCTTTCTTT. V is TRBV7-2 and J is TRBJ1-1, with 9 nucleotides matching TRBD1. The CDR3 has 14 amino acids. Germline V CDR1 and CDR2: SGHTA, FQGNSA. Trimming removed 4 bases from V and 4 bases from J; junction bases left unmatched: 4.

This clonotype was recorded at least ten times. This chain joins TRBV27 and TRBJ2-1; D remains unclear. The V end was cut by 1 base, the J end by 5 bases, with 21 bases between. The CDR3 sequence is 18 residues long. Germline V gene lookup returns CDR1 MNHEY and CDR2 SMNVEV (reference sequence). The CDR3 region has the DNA TGTGCCAGCAGTTTATTCAGCGAAATGCCCCCGTTAAACAATGAGCAGTTCTTC. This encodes CASSLFSEMPPLNNEQFF.

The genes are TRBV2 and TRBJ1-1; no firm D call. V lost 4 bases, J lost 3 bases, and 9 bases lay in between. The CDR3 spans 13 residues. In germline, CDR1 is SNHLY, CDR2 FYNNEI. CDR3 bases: TGTGCCAGCAGTGTAGGGCCGGACACTGAAGCTTTCTTT. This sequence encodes CASSVGPDTEAFF.